This is a list of T cell receptor beta chains from one sample in a study of shared clonotypes between healthy human individuals. This table comes from immunoSEQ multiplex PCR, and its TCRdb copy is limited to in-frame clones, with some not included. The repertoire includes roughly 1,000,000 clones, approximately 80% of them detected once, and more than 0.55% sits in the top ten. Sequenced input: memory CD4+ T cells from PBMCs. These receptors were collected from a young man in good health. Some clones in this sample may be carry-over from other donors' samples. Both conserved end residues are trimmed from each CDR3.

CDR3aa | v_gene
ASSMGQGPQETQY | TRBV7-7
ASSPREGGASETQY | TRBV11-1
ASRAGVAGPYEQY | TRBV6-5
ASSLGRVGRGLGYT | TRBV7-2
ASSPRGSGTQETQY | TRBV4-1
ASSRDRLSGNTIY | TRBV13
ASSWGSRYEQY | TRBV28
AWSRRGTNYGYT | TRBV30
ASSLGQSSGNTIY | TRBV28
ASRSHRGAGVPITEAF | TRBV12-2
ASSQASGNYEQY | TRBV7-9
ASSYSGTGYQETQY | TRBV6-5
ASSWGTSGYTDTQY | TRBV5-1
ASSGGQTGNTIY | TRBV10-2
ASSPSVSNQPQH | TRBV18
ASSGKQGVYGYT | TRBV2
SGDKRNTGELF | TRBV29-1
AWEGTGDNQPQH | TRBV30
ASSLAGTSVYNEQF | TRBV7-2
ASSGEGGYGYT | TRBV7-9
ASRLGWGPYEQY | TRBV5-1
ASSVGRTGSDEQY | TRBV2
ASSLDFGRGNGYT | TRBV11-2
ASRLGVFNEQF | TRBV6-5
AIRGPGSYEQY | TRBV10-3
AWNRGGGNEKLF | TRBV30
ASSVSFGPGYEQY | TRBV6-1
ASSSGRDEKLF | TRBV28
ASSYRPGSGNTIY | TRBV6-5
ASSLDGTGRNQPQH | TRBV7-2
ASSLRPGNSYNEQF | TRBV5-1
ASSPDYTGFHEQY | TRBV5-1
ASSAFLSRDYGYT | TRBV9
AISDYGTTDEAF | TRBV10-3
ASSLGLAGSNEQY | TRBV27